The source of this T cell receptor (beta chain) is a study of blood T cells in healthy people across ages. Sample-barcoded 5' priming and a J-beta primer mix drove a second PCR of roughly 7 to 11 cycles. One entry per CDR3 protein results from TCRdb running MiXCR on the 5' RACE reads. Of approximately 290,000 distinct CDR3 sequences listed, 25% to 30% were seen once; the top ten hold around 30%. This clonotype was counted at least ten times. Trimming left V 7 bases short and J 3 bases short, with 13 bases between. The CDR3 totals 13 residues. The germline V gene has CDR1 MNHEY and CDR2 SVGEGT. J is TRBJ2-7 and V is TRBV6-2 or TRBV6-3; D might be TRBD1 or TRBD2, each matching 6 bases. The TCR sequence derives from a woman aged 65 to 85 in good health. The specimen was blood. The CDR3 spells CASTRQDYYEQYF. The CDR3 coding sequence is TGTGCCAGCACAAGACAGGACTACTACGAGCAGTACTTC.